The rows below give T cell receptor beta chains drawn from one sample of a study of shared clonotypes between healthy human individuals. Profiled with immunoSEQ multiplex PCR; TCRdb holds only in-frame clones, not every one. The data hold some 2 million clones, with just under 95% observed a single time. Sequencing used naive CD8+ T cells sorted from blood. These receptor sequences come from a man younger than 35 in good health. CDR3s include the opening cysteine and the closing phenylalanine or tryptophan. Expanded clones get a size class; other rows say once, few or many, or leave the size out.

v_gene,j_gene,abundance,CDR3aa
TRBV13,TRBJ2-5,once,CASSLDAGETQYF
TRBV7-6,TRBJ2-7,-,CASSLRGHSYEQYF
TRBV2,TRBJ2-1,-,CASIWFADADEQFF
TRBV4-2,TRBJ2-3,-,CASSQVGSGGANTQYF
TRBV27,TRBJ2-5,-,CASSSRGLAGVETQYF
TRBV5-1,TRBJ2-7,-,CASSLTIAFSYEQYF
TRBV19,TRBJ1-5,-,CASSILPGNQPQHF
TRBV7-6,TRBJ1-1,-,CASSSSGKNEAFF
TRBV5-4,TRBJ2-7,-,CASSFTGTGTSFEQYF
TRBV6-5,TRBJ1-3,-,CASGAGAGNTIYF
TRBV7-9,TRBJ2-4,-,CASSQGLAGGISAKNIQYF
TRBV7-6,TRBJ2-1,once,CASSLASGQGLYNEQFF
TRBV7-9,TRBJ1-2,-,CASSGDGNYGYTF
TRBV18,TRBJ1-3,few,CASSREGPPGNTIYF
TRBV5-6,TRBJ1-2,-,CASSPNFPDRGYGYTF
TRBV6-5,TRBJ2-5,-,CASSYTSGKETQYF
TRBV5-4,TRBJ2-1,-,CASSYGTSSPEQFF
TRBV19,TRBJ2-7,-,CATGGRDNEQYF
TRBV2,TRBJ1-5,-,CASIRDLSWSNQPQHF
TRBV7-6,TRBJ2-1,-,CASSIENEQFF
TRBV7-2,TRBJ2-7,once,CASSPEEWFSYEQYF
TRBV27,TRBJ2-7,-,CASSLSGGEQYF
TRBV27,TRBJ2-1,once,CASSRGALSYNEQFF
TRBV30,TRBJ2-5,-,CAWSVYGGETQYF
TRBV6-4,TRBJ2-6,-,CASSPAGFSGANVLTF
TRBV14,TRBJ2-7,once,CASSQLIVSNEQYF
TRBV11-2,TRBJ2-1,-,CASSYQAGRGGEQFF
TRBV9,TRBJ2-1,-,CASSVGIQQGDNEQFF
TRBV4-1,TRBJ1-1,-,CASSPVGVNTEAFF
TRBV5-4,TRBJ2-7,-,CASSFGRELYEQYF
TRBV15,TRBJ1-1,-,CATSRDRGGGTEAFF
TRBV5-1,TRBJ2-3,-,CASSLARLAVTSTDTQYF
TRBV2,TRBJ2-1,once,CASRETSGGQQFF
TRBV7-9,TRBJ1-6,-,CASSPPRMGRNSPLHF
TRBV9,TRBJ2-1,-,CASSVVAGGPGGFDNEQFF
TRBV5-1,TRBJ2-7,-,CASSVGLGNTYEQYF
TRBV10-1,TRBJ2-5,-,CASSQGWHETQYF
TRBV4-1,TRBJ2-5,-,CASTNPGQETQYF
TRBV6-1,TRBJ1-3,-,CASSERPSSGNTIYF
TRBV6-6,TRBJ2-1,-,CASSSWTGFNEQFF
TRBV7-9,TRBJ2-7,-,CATSSGYEQYF
TRBV2,TRBJ2-2,-,CASPSGPTGELFF
TRBV6-5,TRBJ2-2,few,CASSYGKNTGELFF
TRBV10-3,TRBJ2-2,-,CAISEEVSGVGELFF
TRBV7-8,TRBJ2-7,-,CASSLAASYEQYF
TRBV19,TRBJ2-5,-,CASSDRWYQETQYF
TRBV5-6,TRBJ1-5,-,CASSLVSAGDKHF
TRBV6-5,TRBJ1-4,-,CASSYSTGPGEKLFF
TRBV19,TRBJ1-2,-,CASTFGTSSNYGYTF
TRBV29-1,TRBJ1-4,-,CSVASYPANEKLFF
TRBV2,TRBJ2-1,-,CASRLVGNNEQFF
TRBV10-2,TRBJ2-1,-,CASSDTNEQFF
TRBV5-4,TRBJ1-4,once,CASSLKLNEKLFF
TRBV28,TRBJ1-6,few,CASSRGEGYSLGSPLHF
TRBV2,TRBJ2-7,once,CASRSLGQGAYEQYF
TRBV7-9,TRBJ2-7,-,CASSSPGGFYEQYF
TRBV11-3,TRBJ2-5,-,CASSSGAETQYF
TRBV5-5,TRBJ2-7,once,CASSSVPGSYEQYF
TRBV4-2,TRBJ1-2,-,CASSQDREGHYGYTF